The next 26 T cell receptor beta chains were all read from a single sample in a study of blood T cell repertoires in COVID-19. Assay used: immunoSEQ multiplex PCR; TCRdb lists only in-frame clones, some missing. The sample carries 140,000 to 150,000 clones, approximately 83% recorded once. Input material: peripheral blood. The receptor source for this set is a woman aged 55-75 years with COVID-19, enrolled during active disease.

The DNA of the CDR3 is TGTGCCAGCAGCGGTGAGGGGGTTAATTCACCCCTCCACTTT. It yields the protein CASSGEGVNSPLHF. The chain combines TRBV9 with TRBJ1-6, with D perhaps TRBD1 (6 bases). The CDR3 runs to 14 residues. Germline V CDR1 and CDR2: SGDLS, YYNGEE. Deletions cut 3 bases from V and 6 bases from J, with 10 bases between. The complete variable domain, with remaining parts taken from reference TRBV9 and TRBJ1-6, reads DSGVTQTPKHLITATGQRVTLRCSPRSGDLSVYWYQQSLDQGLQFLIQYYNGEERAKGNILERFSAQQFPDLHSELNLSSLELGDSALYFCASSGEGVNSPLHFGNGTRLTVT.

The chain has TRBV19 and TRBJ2-7, with 7 bases aligning to TRBD1. This CDR3 is built from 13 residues. Germline CDR1 is LNHDA and CDR2 is SQIVND (reference sequence). V lost 5 bases, J lost 7 bases, and 8 bases stayed unmatched. DNA for the CDR3: TGTGCCAGTAGTCCCGACAGGGTGGGGGAGCAGTACTTC. This encodes CASSPDRVGEQYF.

This chain connects TRBV15 to TRBJ1-3, with D hard to call. Trimming took off 5 bases at V and 4 bases at J, with 12 bases between the two ends. From germline, CDR1 is LNHNV and CDR2 YYDKDF (reference sequence). The CDR3 is made up of 14 amino acids. CDR3 DNA: TGTGCCACCAGCGGTGAGCTACAGGGAAACACCATATATTTT. Protein sequence: CATSGELQGNTIYF.

This clone occurred a few times. CDR3 in DNA: TGTGCCAGCTCAGCGAGGACAGGGCACTCCTACAATGAGCAGTTCTTC. The encoded protein is CASSARTGHSYNEQFF. The V call is TRBV18, the J call TRBJ2-1; 8 positions agree with TRBD1. Trimming at V came to 5 bases and at J to 0 bases, leaving 6 bases not matched to a gene. Germline V gene sequence: CDR1 KGHSH, CDR2 LQKENI. The CDR3 runs to 16 residues.

This clone was detected once. The J gene is TRBJ1-3, the V gene TRBV9; D gene unclear. The CDR3 contains 15 residues. Germline assignment: CDR1 SGDLS and CDR2 YYNGEE. The V and J ends lost 4 bases and 1 base respectively, with 12 bases between them. Written as DNA, the CDR3 is TGTGCCAGCAGCCCTACGGTTGGTTCTGGAAACACCATATATTTT. Encoded protein: CASSPTVGSGNTIYF.

This clone appeared once. The genes are TRBV7-6 and TRBJ2-3; 9 bases agree with TRBD1. CDR3 size: 15 residues. The junction had 7 bases not matched to a gene; V was cut back by 7 bases and J by 2 bases. Germline V gene lookup returns CDR1 SGHVS and CDR2 FNYEAQ. CDR3 DNA: TGTGCCAGCATGGACGGGACAGGGACCACAGATACGCAGTATTTT. Its protein is CASMDGTGTTDTQYF.

This chain uses TRBV15 with TRBJ1-2; tentatively, D is TRBD1 (5 bases). The CDR3 runs to 15 residues. V lost 0 bases and J lost 6, with 14 bases in between. CDR1 LNHNV and CDR2 YYDKDF come from the germline V gene (reference sequence). The CDR3 reads CATSRDFAGIDGYTF. The CDR3 DNA reads TGTGCCACCAGCAGAGATTTTGCAGGGATAGATGGCTACACCTTC.

The V gene is TRBV9, the J gene TRBJ2-5, with TRBD2 matching 9 bases. The V gene's germline CDR1 is SGDLS and CDR2 YYNGEE. With 3 bases clipped from V and 4 bases from J, the junction kept 10 bases outside the gene matches. This CDR3 has 16 amino acids. The CDR3 region has the DNA TGTGCCAGCAGCGCCCACAGCGGGGGGTCCGGAGAGACCCAGTACTTC. Translated: CASSAHSGGSGETQYF.

The CDR3, as DNA: TGTGCCAGCAGCTTAGGTGCGAATTACGAGCAGTACTTC. This encodes CASSLGANYEQYF. The chain has TRBV7-3 and TRBJ2-7; no clear D gene. The CDR3 spans 13 residues. Germline CDR1 is SGHTA and CDR2 is FQGTGA. Deletions cut 2 bases from V and 4 bases from J, with 9 bases between.

The rearrangement links TRBV6-5 to TRBJ1-1; D remains unclear. From germline, CDR1 is MNHEY and CDR2 SVGAGI. V gave up 6 bases and J gave up 1 base, with 9 bases separating them. The CDR3 is made up of 13 amino acids. This chain's CDR3 is CASRRTPNTEAFF. DNA of the CDR3: TGTGCCAGCAGAAGAACACCGAACACTGAAGCTTTCTTT.

As for this clone: Sequence at one end of the junction differs from germline and may be a read error. The genes are TRBV7-7 and TRBJ2-5; perhaps TRBD1 as D (6 bases). Germline V gives CDR1 SSHAT, CDR2 FNYEAQ (reference sequence). This CDR3 comprises 14 residues. This CDR3 reads CASSQGGNQETQYF. The CDR3 DNA follows: TGTGCTAGCAGCCAAGGGGGAAACCAAGAGACCCAGTACTTC.

CDR3 in amino acids: CASRAPSGNIQYF. The CDR3 coding sequence is TGTGCCAGCAGAGCCCCGTCGGGGAACATTCAGTACTTC. The rearrangement uses TRBV27 and TRBJ2-4; perhaps TRBD2 as D (5 bases). V shed 6 bases and J shed 7 bases, with 13 bases lying between them. This CDR3 has 13 amino acids. The germline CDR1 and CDR2 sequences are MNHEY and SMNVEV (reference sequence).

The chain employs TRBV4-3 and TRBJ2-5, with 16 bases lining up with TRBD2. Germline lookup yields CDR1 LGHNA and CDR2 YSLEER. The CDR3 runs to 20 residues. V gave up 2 bases and J gave up 2 bases; unmatched junction bases: 11. CDR3: CASSQLPGTSGGVTQETQYF. CDR3 bases: TGCGCCAGCAGCCAACTACCTGGGACTAGCGGGGGGGTAACGCAAGAGACCCAGTACTTC.

In regard to this clone: Other DNA sequences in the same sample also yield this CDR3. J is TRBJ1-1 and V is TRBV18; D is ambiguous. CDR1 is KGHSH and CDR2 is LQKENI in the germline V gene. V dropped 0 bases and J dropped 2 bases, with 4 bases sitting between them. CDR3 length: 13 amino acids. DNA of the CDR3: TGTGCCAGCTCACCACCCCAAAACACTGAAGCTTTCTTT. Residues: CASSPPQNTEAFF.

CDR3 residues: CASSLPRQGRGKNIQYF. CDR3 bases: TGTGCCAGCAGCTTGCCGAGACAGGGAAGGGGTAAAAACATTCAGTACTTC. The chain uses TRBV7-3 and TRBJ2-4, with 7 bases matching TRBD1. With 3 bases clipped from V and 4 bases from J, the junction kept 12 bases outside the gene matches. CDR1 SGHTA and CDR2 FQGTGA come from the germline V gene. The CDR3 is 17 residues long.

The chain is built from TRBV15 and TRBJ2-1; D may be TRBD2 (6 bases). CDR3 length: 15 residues. Trimming removed 0 bases at V and 4 bases at J, with 10 bases between. Germline CDR1 is LNHNV and CDR2 is YYDKDF (reference sequence). The CDR3 DNA follows: TGTGCCACCAGCAGAGATTTCGGGGGATACAATGAGCAGTTCTTC. Translated, it gives CATSRDFGGYNEQFF.

The chain links TRBV5-5 to TRBJ1-2; a weak D match, TRBD1 (5 bases). The CDR3 is 16 residues long. V lost 2 bases and J lost 4, with 18 bases in between. Per germline, CDR1 SGHKS and CDR2 YYEKEE (reference sequence). In nucleotides, the CDR3 is TGTGCCAGCAGCTTATACTATATAGGGGCGCCCTATGGCTACACCTTC. Protein sequence: CASSLYYIGAPYGYTF.

The chain employs TRBV27 and TRBJ1-3; tentatively, D is TRBD1 (5 bases). The CDR3 length is 15 residues. Per germline, CDR1 MNHEY and CDR2 SMNVEV (reference sequence). V was pared by 1 base and J by 4 bases, with 11 bases between. The CDR3 DNA sequence: TGTGCCAGCAGTTTATTAGGGGCGCCAGGAAACACCATATATTTT. Its protein is CASSLLGAPGNTIYF.

The chain recombines TRBV10-3 with TRBJ2-1; D ambiguous. Trimming cost V 2 bases and J 5 bases, with 13 bases left between them. There are 15 residues in the CDR3. Germline V gene data show CDR1 as ENHRY and CDR2 as SYGVKD. The DNA of the CDR3 is TGTGCCATCAGTGAGGTGGGCAGTTCCCACAATGAGCAGTTCTTC. This sequence encodes CAISEVGSSHNEQFF.

This clone has just one count. CDR3 loop: CASSPLVGGADTQYF. The CDR3 bases are TGTGCCAGCTCACCATTAGTCGGGGGGGCAGATACGCAGTATTTT. The V and J genes are TRBV18 and TRBJ2-3; 8 nucleotides line up with TRBD2. CDR1 is KGHSH and CDR2 is LQKENI in the germline V gene. CDR3 length: 15 amino acids. V was clipped by 2 bases and J by 4 bases; unmatched bases: 5.

The J gene is TRBJ2-1, the V gene TRBV6-7, with D perhaps matching TRBD2 (7 bases). TRBV6-7 is an ORF, and what it does is uncertain. This CDR3 has 14 amino acids. V lost 2 bases, J lost 8 bases, and 13 bases lay in between. CDR3 amino acids: CASSYIRGAYEQFF. CDR3 DNA sequence: TGTGCCAGCAGTTACATCCGGGGGGCATATGAGCAGTTCTTC.

This clone was counted only a few times. CDR3 nucleotides: TGTGCCAGCAGCCATCCGACAGAAAGCTATGGCTACACCTTC. Protein sequence: CASSHPTESYGYTF. The chain employs TRBV4-2 and TRBJ1-2; TRBD1 is a possible D gene (5 bases). The CDR3 totals 14 residues. Per the germline V gene, CDR1 is LGHNA and CDR2 is YNFKEQ. The V gene lost 3 bases and the J gene lost 4 bases, with 12 bases spanning the gap.

This chain uses TRBV21-1 with TRBJ2-4; the table's TRBD2 call for D was not verified on the DNA. TRBV21-1 is recorded as a pseudogene. The CDR3 runs to 20 residues. The CDR3 protein is CASSKEASGAWGLAKNIQYF. The CDR3 DNA sequence: TGTGCCAGCAGCAAAGAGGCTAGCGGGGCGTGGGGTCTAGCCAAAAACATTCAGTACTTC.

This rearrangement joins TRBV12-3 or TRBV12-4 to TRBJ1-1, with D unclear. The CDR3 contains 13 residues. V shed 7 bases and J shed 5 bases, with 14 bases lying between them. The CDR3 protein is CASTYWAETEAFF. The CDR3 bases are TGTGCCAGCACCTATTGGGCTGAAACTGAAGCTTTCTTT.

This sequence joins TRBV19 and TRBJ1-1; 8 bases are a match to TRBD1. V shed 8 bases and J 5 bases; nucleotides not matched to a gene: 7. Germline CDR1 reads LNHDA; CDR2 reads SQIVND (reference sequence). CDR3 length equals 13 residues. This CDR3 reads CASLTGEVTEAFF. The CDR3 nucleotides are TGTGCCAGTCTGACAGGGGAAGTAACTGAAGCTTTCTTT.

The CDR3 region is CASSEFYSSQETQYF. The DNA for the CDR3 is TGTGCCAGCAGTGAATTCTACAGTTCACAAGAGACCCAGTACTTC. This chain uses TRBV6-1 with TRBJ2-5; D ambiguous. Trimming pared 2 bases from V and 2 bases from J, leaving 12 bases between. The germline V gene has CDR1 MNHNS and CDR2 SASEGT. The CDR3 loop spans 15 amino acids.